Here is one TCR beta chain with its context. Antigen unknown. Repertoires were generated with immunoSEQ multiplex PCR, while TCRdb's copy carries only in-frame clones and drops some. This sample contains about 140,000 clones. This entry comes from a study of T cell responses to AZD1222 COVID-19 vaccine. Trimming cost V 4 bases and J 0 bases, with 16 bases left between them. Germline values: CDR1 SGHRS, CDR2 YFSETQ. The CDR3 contains 16 residues. Study-wide results and caveats: Repertoires were sampled only after the peak T cell response. At baseline, just a handful of AZD1222 recipients tested seropositive.

The chain carries TRBV5-1 and TRBJ1-1, with D perhaps matching TRBD1 (5 bases). The sample consisted of peripheral blood. This TCR was sampled from an adult in good health. The CDR3 sequence is CASSPTPTVVNTEAFF. CDR3 sequence (DNA): TGCGCCAGCAGCCCAACCCCGACAGTAGTGAACACTGAAGCTTTCTTT.